The clone carrying this T cell receptor beta chain was counted only a few times. The sample comes from a study of T-cell reconstitution after alpha-beta-depleted transplantation in children. TCRbeta library preparation incorporated unique molecular identifiers. TCRdb called the PCR reads again in MiXCR, with one record for every CDR3 protein. The data contain a few hundred thousand distinct CDR3 sequences, 10% to 15% of them singletons. With 0 bases removed from V and 0 bases from J, the gap between germline ends came to 8 bases. Germline loops: CDR1 LGHNA, CDR2 YNFKEQ. CDR3 length: 16 amino acids. The sequence was obtained from a male patient under 18 who had a stem cell transplant for acute myeloid leukemia, so the T cells may come from the graft donor. The specimen comprised PBMCs, mostly from graft donor cells, sampled 360 days after TCRalphabeta/CD19-depleted stem cell transplant. V usage is TRBV4-2 and J usage is TRBJ2-2; maybe TRBD1 (6 bases). The CDR3 nucleotides read TGTGCCAGCAGCCAAGAAACAGGGTCGAACACCGGGGAGCTGTTTTTT. It translates to CASSQETGSNTGELFF.